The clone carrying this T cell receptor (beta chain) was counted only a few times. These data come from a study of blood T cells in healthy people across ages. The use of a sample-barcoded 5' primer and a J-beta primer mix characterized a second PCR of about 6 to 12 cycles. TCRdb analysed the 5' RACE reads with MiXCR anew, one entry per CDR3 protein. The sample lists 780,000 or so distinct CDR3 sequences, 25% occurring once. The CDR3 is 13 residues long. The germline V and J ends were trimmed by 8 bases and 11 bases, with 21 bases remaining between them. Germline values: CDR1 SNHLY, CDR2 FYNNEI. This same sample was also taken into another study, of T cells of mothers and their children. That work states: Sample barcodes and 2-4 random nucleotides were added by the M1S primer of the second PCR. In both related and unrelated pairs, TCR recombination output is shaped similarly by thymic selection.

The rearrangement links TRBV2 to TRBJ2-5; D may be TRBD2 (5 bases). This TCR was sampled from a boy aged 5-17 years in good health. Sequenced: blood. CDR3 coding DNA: TGTGCCAGCGTGCGGGCGGTTGTCGGGGAGCAGTACTTC. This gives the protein CASVRAVVGEQYF.